This entry features one TCR beta chain sequence. CDR1 is ENHRY, CDR2 SYGVKD, per germline. Trimming removed 6 bases from V and 4 bases from J, with 7 bases in between. CDR3 length: 13 residues. The protocol was immunoSEQ multiplex PCR, while the TCRdb copy is restricted to in-frame clones and leaves out a portion. The data hold roughly 120,000 clones, with 90% observed a single time. The data belong to a study of control samples from healthy donors and cancer patients. Sequencing used blood. The chain links TRBV10-3 to TRBJ1-6; D is uncertain. This receptor was identified in a human donor in good health. The donor label of this sample is uncertain. DNA for the CDR3: TGTGCCATCAGCGACAAATATAATTCACCCCTCCACTTT. As protein: CAISDKYNSPLHF.